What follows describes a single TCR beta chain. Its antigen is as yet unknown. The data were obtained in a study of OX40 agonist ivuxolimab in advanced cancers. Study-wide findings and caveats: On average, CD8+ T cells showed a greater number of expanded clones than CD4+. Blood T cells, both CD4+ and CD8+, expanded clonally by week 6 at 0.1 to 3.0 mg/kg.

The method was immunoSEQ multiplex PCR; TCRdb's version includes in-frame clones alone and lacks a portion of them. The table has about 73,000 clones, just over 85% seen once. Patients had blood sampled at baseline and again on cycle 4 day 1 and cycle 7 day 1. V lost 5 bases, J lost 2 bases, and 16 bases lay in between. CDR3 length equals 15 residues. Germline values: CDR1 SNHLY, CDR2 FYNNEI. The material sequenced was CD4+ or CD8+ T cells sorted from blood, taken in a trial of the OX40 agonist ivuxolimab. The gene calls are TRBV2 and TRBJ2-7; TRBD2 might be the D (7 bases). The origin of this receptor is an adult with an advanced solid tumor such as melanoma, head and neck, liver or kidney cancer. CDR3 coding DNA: TGTGCCAGCAGTCGGGGGGCTAGCGAGACCTACGAGCAGTACTTC. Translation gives CASSRGASETYEQYF. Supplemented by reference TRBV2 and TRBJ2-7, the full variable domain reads EPEVTQTPSHQVTQMGQEVILRCVPISNHLYFYWYRQILGQKVEFLVSFYNNEISEKSEIFDDQFSVERPDGSNFTLKIRSTKLEDSAMYFCASSRGASETYEQYFGPGTRLTVT.